This T cell receptor beta chain was sequenced during a study of T cell changes during pregnancy in multiple sclerosis. TCRdb's table, derived via immunoSEQ multiplex PCR, lists solely in-frame clones and lacks some. The table has 15,000 to 20,000 clones, roughly 86% seen once. The V end was cut by 8 bases, the J end by 0 bases, with 12 bases between. There are 14 residues in the CDR3. Germline CDR1 and CDR2: MRHNA and SNTAGT. The sample was CD8+ T cells from peripheral blood mononuclear cells, taken after pregnancy. The chain carries TRBV6-4 and TRBJ2-3; tentative D call: TRBD2 (6 bases). This clonotype was obtained from a female donor in good health, enrolled as a control in a pregnancy study. The CDR3 protein is CASSEAGSTDTQYF. In DNA form, the CDR3 reads TGTGCCAGCTCCGAGGCGGGGAGCACAGATACGCAGTATTTT.